This T cell receptor (beta chain) was identified during a study of blood T cell repertoires in COVID-19 (dated by TCRdb to 2020 to 2022). Turning to the overall study: Samples covering the acute and convalescent phases of COVID-19 were provided by collaborators in the United States, Italy and Spain. Where available, HLA class I and class II types were obtained from metadata supplied by the sample provider rather than from assay-based typing. The samples were drawn from two sources: the first 160 participants of the ongoing ImmuneRACE study, and 950 to 1,500 subjects contributed by 6 global collaborators. The repertoires were made available in a free public database intended to serve as a resource for research on the immune response to SARS-CoV-2. Sample metadata almost always included a de-identified subject ID, COVID-19 status, age in years and sex. The material from the prospective study consisted of cDNA or gDNA derived from T cells, B-cell-depleted T cells, or PBMCs. Deeply sampled blood TCRbeta repertoires from subjects exposed to, actively infected with, or recovered from COVID-19 were included in the dataset.

Collaborating institutions collected whole blood in K2EDTA tubes following their own protocols. Collaborator samples were shipped for TCRbeta analysis as frozen whole blood, isolated PBMCs, or DNA extracted from either sample type. The CDR3 contains 14 residues, cysteine and phenylalanine counted. The only DNA kept is the CDR3, 42 bases in frame from the first base. V is shortened by 0 bases, J by 3 bases, and the region joining them spans 3 bases. CDR1 and CDR2, looked up from the germline V gene, are SGHNT and YENEEA. TCRbeta CDR3 regions were amplified from genomic DNA by means of the immunoSEQ Assay, a bias-controlled multiplex PCR. The original pipeline was this. Within the assay, amplification of reference gene primers was used to estimate how many nucleated cells each sample contained. To quantify the absolute abundance of each unique TCRbeta CDR3 rearrangement, sequence reads were collapsed and filtered. For each sample, productive Simpson clonality was calculated by taking the square root of Simpson's diversity index across productive rearrangements. TCRdb took this table from immuneACCESS and kept in-frame rearrangements with V and J called. Such tables lack part of the clones; where checked against another copy, unresolved V genes explain under half of the gap, and the rest is unexplained. V, J and clone size are taken as reported in that table, and D and trimming were inferred from the DNA itself. This sample lists over 250,000 clones; 80% to 90% were detected once. 11% of the sample is held by the ten biggest clonotypes.

Points the paper makes about the study in general: Clinical and demographic metadata were provided uncurated, with the amount varying by source and participant.

In the case of this clone: This clone's antigen is unknown. Base quality data are lacking; no much larger clone is found one base away.

The chain links TRBV11-3 with TRBJ1-6; the D gene lacks a confident call. Sequencing was carried out using peripheral blood. The clonotype originates from a woman in her 70s with acute or convalescent COVID-19. The DNA is TGTGCCAGCAGCTTAGACAGCTATAATTCACCCCTCCACTTT. The translation is CASSLDSYNSPLHF.